The 13 T cell receptor beta chains below come from one sample, sequenced in a study of OX40 agonist ivuxolimab in advanced cancers. Method: immunoSEQ multiplex PCR; TCRdb's copy keeps in-frame clones and lacks some. There are about 59,000 clones in the sample; about nine tenths occur only once, and approximately 0.41% lies in the top ten. Sequencing was performed on CD4+ or CD8+ T cells sorted from blood, taken in a trial of the OX40 agonist ivuxolimab. These receptors originate from an adult with an advanced solid tumor such as melanoma, head and neck, liver or kidney cancer.

Points on this clone: Additional DNA sequences in this sample encode the identical CDR3. The rearrangement uses TRBV30 and TRBJ2-5; 8 bases are a match to TRBD2. The CDR3 is 14 amino acids. Germline-derived CDR1 and CDR2 are GTSNPN and SVGIG (reference sequence). J gave up 4 bases and V 4 bases, and 8 bases lay outside the gene matches. CDR3 amino acids: CAWTRGGGGETQYF. CDR3 nucleotides: TGTGCCTGGACTCGGGGGGGAGGGGGAGAGACCCAGTACTTC. Supplemented by reference TRBV30 and TRBJ2-5, the full variable domain reads SQTIHQWPATLVQPVGSPLSLECTVEGTSNPNLYWYRQAAGRGLQLLFYSVGIGQISSEVPQNLSASRPQDRQFILSSKKLLLSDSGFYLCAWTRGGGGETQYFGPGTRLLVL.

V usage is TRBV15 and J usage is TRBJ1-1, with D perhaps matching TRBD1 (5 bases). The germline gives CDR1 LNHNV, CDR2 YYDKDF (reference sequence). V lost 4 bases to trimming and J lost 2 bases, with 8 bases between them. The CDR3 is 13 residues long. The CDR3 nucleotides are TGTGCCACCAGCACAGACAGTAACACTGAAGCTTTCTTT. Its translation is CATSTDSNTEAFF.

The CDR3 sequence is CASSPGQGSNQPQHF. The CDR3 nucleotides read TGTGCCAGCAGCCCCGGACAGGGAAGCAATCAGCCCCAGCATTTT. V gene TRBV7-2 combines with J gene TRBJ1-5; the match to TRBD1 covers 8 bases. V was pared by 5 bases and J by 1 base, with 4 bases of the junction left unmatched. The germline CDR1 and CDR2 sequences are SGHTA and FQGNSA. The CDR3 is made up of 15 amino acids.

The chain couples TRBV11-2 to TRBJ2-1; D may be TRBD2 (6 bases). This CDR3 is 11 amino acids long. Trimming pared 4 bases from V and 11 bases from J, leaving 9 bases between. Germline CDR1 reads SGHAT; CDR2 reads FQNNGV. CDR3 sequence: CASSWAGKQFF. As DNA, the CDR3 is TGTGCCAGCAGCTGGGCGGGAAAGCAGTTCTTC.

The J gene is TRBJ2-7, the V gene TRBV4-2, with a tentative D call TRBD1 (7 bases). The ends were cut back, 0 bases at V and 6 bases at J, with 12 bases in the middle. Germline lookup yields CDR1 LGHNA and CDR2 YNFKEQ. The CDR3 runs 14 residues. CDR3 sequence (DNA): TGTGCCAGCAGCCAAGACGTCCAGGGGGGCGAGCAGTACTTC. It translates to CASSQDVQGGEQYF.

V gene TRBV29-1 combines with J gene TRBJ2-1; the D gene is possibly TRBD1 (6 bases). Germline V gene sequence: CDR1 SQVTM, CDR2 ANQGSEA. This CDR3 contains 12 residues. V was trimmed by 4 bases and J by 4 bases, leaving 8 bases between them. The CDR3 loop is CSVGDRYNEQFF. The CDR3 DNA is TGCAGCGTTGGTGACAGGTACAATGAGCAGTTCTTC.

The chain carries TRBV29-1 and TRBJ2-7; TRBD2 agrees at 11 bases. CDR1 and CDR2 from the germline V gene are SQVTM and ANQGSEA. The V segment lost 7 bases and the J segment 5 bases; nucleotides outside the gene matches: 13. The CDR3 length is 15 residues. CDR3 in DNA: TGCAGCGCTGGATCAACTAGCGGGAGTTACGACGAGCAGTACTTC. It codes for CSAGSTSGSYDEQYF.

The chain joins TRBV10-2 to TRBJ1-2; 9 bases match TRBD1. Germline V CDR1 and CDR2: WSHSY, SAAADI. Trimming took 0 bases from V and 4 from J; bases not matched to a gene: 6. The CDR3 contains 16 residues. CDR3 sequence reads: CASSESTGGLGYGYTF. CDR3 in DNA: TGCGCCAGCAGTGAGTCTACAGGGGGCTTGGGCTATGGCTACACCTTC.

This chain links TRBV4-3 with TRBJ2-1; weak D call: TRBD2 (6 bases). Germline CDR1 reads LGHNA; CDR2 reads YSLEER. Trimming stripped 1 base from V and 4 bases from J, with 17 bases between. The CDR3 runs 17 residues. The CDR3 is CASSQVLLARTYNEQFF. In nucleotides, the CDR3 is TGCGCCAGCAGCCAAGTCCTGCTAGCGAGAACATACAATGAGCAGTTCTTC.

The chain has TRBV4-1 and TRBJ2-7, with TRBD2 identical over 7 bases. The trim removed 6 bases at V and 2 bases at J, leaving 10 bases unmatched. From germline, CDR1 is MGHRA and CDR2 YSYEKL. The CDR3 sequence is 15 residues long. CDR3 nucleotides: TGCGCCAGCAGACGACTAGCCTTCCTGACCTACGAGCAGTACTTC. This codes for CASRRLAFLTYEQYF.

The chain recombines TRBV4-2 with TRBJ2-5, with 8 positions matching TRBD2. The ends lost 0 bases at V and 5 bases at J; junction bases unmatched: 8. This CDR3 is built from 16 residues. Per germline, CDR1 LGHNA and CDR2 YNFKEQ. CDR3 bases: TGTGCCAGCAGCCAAGAAGCGGGGGAACGTGGGGAGACCCAGTACTTC. Translated, it gives CASSQEAGERGETQYF.

The chain has TRBV2 and TRBJ1-2; unclear D gene. From germline, CDR1 is SNHLY and CDR2 FYNNEI. The CDR3 totals 8 residues. Trimming cost V 11 bases and J 4 bases, with 2 bases left between them. CDR3 in DNA: TGTGCCGCCTATGGCTACACCTTC. Encoded protein: CAAYGYTF.

This clone has a single count. V and J are TRBV19 and TRBJ1-4; 8 nucleotides line up with TRBD1. The CDR3 is 13 residues long. Germline assignment: CDR1 LNHDA and CDR2 SQIVND (reference sequence). V was pared by 10 bases and J by 7 bases, with 8 bases of the junction left unmatched. CDR3 residues: CATRDRGGEKLFF. The CDR3 DNA is TGTGCCACAAGAGACAGGGGTGGTGAAAAACTGTTTTTT.